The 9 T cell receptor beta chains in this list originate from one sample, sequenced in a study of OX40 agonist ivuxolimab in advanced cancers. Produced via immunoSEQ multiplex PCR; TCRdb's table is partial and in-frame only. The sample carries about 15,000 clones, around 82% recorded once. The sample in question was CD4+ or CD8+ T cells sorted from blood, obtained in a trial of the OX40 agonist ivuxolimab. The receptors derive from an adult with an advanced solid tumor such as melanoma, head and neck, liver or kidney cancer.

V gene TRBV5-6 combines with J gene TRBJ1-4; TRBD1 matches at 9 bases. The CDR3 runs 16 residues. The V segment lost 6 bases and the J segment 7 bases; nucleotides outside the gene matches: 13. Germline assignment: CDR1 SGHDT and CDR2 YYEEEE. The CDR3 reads CASTLRSGTGFEKLFF. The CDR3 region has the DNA TGTGCCAGCACCCTTAGGTCCGGGACAGGGTTTGAAAAACTGTTTTTT.

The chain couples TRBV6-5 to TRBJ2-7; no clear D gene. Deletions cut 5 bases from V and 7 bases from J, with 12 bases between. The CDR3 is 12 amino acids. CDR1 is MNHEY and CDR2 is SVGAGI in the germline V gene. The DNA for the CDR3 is TGTGCCAGCAGTCGAAGCCTCGGGGAGCAGTACTTC. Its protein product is CASSRSLGEQYF.

CDR3 region: CASSLERGPGNTIYF. CDR3 coding DNA: TGTGCCAGCAGCTTGGAGAGGGGGCCTGGAAACACCATATATTTT. The rearrangement uses TRBV5-6 and TRBJ1-3; 7 nucleotides agree with TRBD1. This CDR3 is built from 15 residues. V dropped 0 bases and J dropped 2; count of bases not matched to a gene: 2. Germline-derived CDR1 and CDR2 are SGHDT and YYEEEE.

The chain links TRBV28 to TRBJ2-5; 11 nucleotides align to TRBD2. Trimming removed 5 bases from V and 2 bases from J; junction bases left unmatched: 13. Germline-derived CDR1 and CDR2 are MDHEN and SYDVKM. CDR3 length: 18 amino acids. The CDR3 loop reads CASSPTRTLAGEQETQYF. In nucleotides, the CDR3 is TGTGCCAGCAGTCCGACACGTACACTAGCGGGAGAGCAAGAGACCCAGTACTTC.

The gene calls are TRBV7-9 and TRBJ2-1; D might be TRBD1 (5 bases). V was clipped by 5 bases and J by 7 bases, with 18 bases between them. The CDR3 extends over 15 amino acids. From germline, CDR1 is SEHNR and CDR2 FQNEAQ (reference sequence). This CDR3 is CASSPKVRVGNEQFF. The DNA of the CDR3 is TGTGCCAGCAGCCCCAAAGTCAGGGTTGGTAATGAGCAGTTCTTC.

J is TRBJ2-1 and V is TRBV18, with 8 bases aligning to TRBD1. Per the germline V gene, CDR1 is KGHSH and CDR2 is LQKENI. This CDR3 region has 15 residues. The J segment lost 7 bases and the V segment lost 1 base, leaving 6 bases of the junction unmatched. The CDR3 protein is CASSPQAGGQNEQFF. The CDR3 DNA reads TGTGCCAGCTCACCACAGGCAGGGGGCCAAAATGAGCAGTTCTTC.

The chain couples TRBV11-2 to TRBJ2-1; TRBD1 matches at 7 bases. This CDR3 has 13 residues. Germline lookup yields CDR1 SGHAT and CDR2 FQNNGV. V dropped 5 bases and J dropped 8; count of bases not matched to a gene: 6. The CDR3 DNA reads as TGTGCCAGCAGCCGACGAGGGGGCGATGAGCAGTTCTTC. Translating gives CASSRRGGDEQFF.

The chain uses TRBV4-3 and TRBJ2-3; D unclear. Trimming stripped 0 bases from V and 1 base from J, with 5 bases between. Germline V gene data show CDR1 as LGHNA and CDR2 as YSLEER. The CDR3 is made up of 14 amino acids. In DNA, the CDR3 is TGCGCCAGCAGCCAAGATGGGGGCACAGATACGCAGTATTTT. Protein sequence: CASSQDGGTDTQYF.

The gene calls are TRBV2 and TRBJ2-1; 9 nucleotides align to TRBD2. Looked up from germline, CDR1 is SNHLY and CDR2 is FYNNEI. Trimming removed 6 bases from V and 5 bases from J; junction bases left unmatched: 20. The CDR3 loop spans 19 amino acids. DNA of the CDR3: TGTGCCAGCAGCCCCCTGTTGATAGCGGGAGTAATTGTCCACAATGAGCAGTTCTTC. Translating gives CASSPLLIAGVIVHNEQFF.